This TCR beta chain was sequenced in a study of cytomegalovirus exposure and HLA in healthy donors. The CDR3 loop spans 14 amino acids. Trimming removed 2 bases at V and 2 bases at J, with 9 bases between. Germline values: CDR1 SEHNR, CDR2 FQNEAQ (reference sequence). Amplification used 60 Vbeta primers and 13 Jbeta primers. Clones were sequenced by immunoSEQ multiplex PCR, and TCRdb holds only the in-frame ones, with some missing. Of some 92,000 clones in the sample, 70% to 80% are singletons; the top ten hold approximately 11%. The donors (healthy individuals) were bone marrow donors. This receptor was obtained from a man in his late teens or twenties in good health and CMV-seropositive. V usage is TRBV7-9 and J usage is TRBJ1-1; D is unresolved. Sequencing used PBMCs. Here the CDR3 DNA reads TGTGCCAGCAGCTTAAGAGGGCACAACACTGAAGCTTTCTTT. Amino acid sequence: CASSLRGHNTEAFF.